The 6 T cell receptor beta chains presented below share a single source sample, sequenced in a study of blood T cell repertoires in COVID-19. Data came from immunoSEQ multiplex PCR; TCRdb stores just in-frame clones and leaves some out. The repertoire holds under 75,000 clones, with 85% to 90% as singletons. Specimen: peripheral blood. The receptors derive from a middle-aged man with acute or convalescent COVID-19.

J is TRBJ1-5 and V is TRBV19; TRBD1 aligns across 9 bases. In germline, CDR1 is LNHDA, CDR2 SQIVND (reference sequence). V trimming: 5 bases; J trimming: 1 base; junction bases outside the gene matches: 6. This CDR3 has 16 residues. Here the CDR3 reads CASSQTGGLSNQPQHF. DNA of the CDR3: TGTGCCAGTAGTCAGACAGGGGGTCTCAGCAATCAGCCCCAGCATTTT.

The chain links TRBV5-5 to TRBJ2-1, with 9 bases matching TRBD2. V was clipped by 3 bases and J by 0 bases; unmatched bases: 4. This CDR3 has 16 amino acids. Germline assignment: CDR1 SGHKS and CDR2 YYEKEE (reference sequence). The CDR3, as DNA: TGTGCCAGCAGCTCAAGCGGGAGGAGCTCCTACAATGAGCAGTTCTTC. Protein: CASSSSGRSSYNEQFF. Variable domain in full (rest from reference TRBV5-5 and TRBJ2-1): DAGVTQSPTHLIKTRGQQVTLRCSPISGHKSVSWYQQVLGQGPQFIFQYYEKEERGRGNFPDRFSARQFPNYSSELNVNALLLGDSALYLCASSSSGRSSYNEQFFGPGTRLTVL.

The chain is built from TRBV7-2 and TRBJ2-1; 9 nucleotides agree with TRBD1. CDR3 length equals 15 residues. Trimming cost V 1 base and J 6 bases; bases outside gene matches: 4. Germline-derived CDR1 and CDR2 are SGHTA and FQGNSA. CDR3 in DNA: TGTGCCAGCAGCTTAGGGGGGACAGGGTCCAATGAGCAGTTCTTC. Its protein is CASSLGGTGSNEQFF.

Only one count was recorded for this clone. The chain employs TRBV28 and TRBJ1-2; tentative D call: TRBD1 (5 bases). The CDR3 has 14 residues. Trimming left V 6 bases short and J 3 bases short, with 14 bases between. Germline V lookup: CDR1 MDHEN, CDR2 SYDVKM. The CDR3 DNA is TGTGCCAGCAGAGGGGAAGGGTCGGACTATGGCTACACCTTC. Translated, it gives CASRGEGSDYGYTF.

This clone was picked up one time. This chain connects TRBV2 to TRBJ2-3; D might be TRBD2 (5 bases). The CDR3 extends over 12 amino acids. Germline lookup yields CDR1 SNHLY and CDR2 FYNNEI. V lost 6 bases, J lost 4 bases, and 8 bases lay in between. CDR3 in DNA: TGTGCCAGCAGGGGAGTTTCAGATACGCAGTATTTT. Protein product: CASRGVSDTQYF.

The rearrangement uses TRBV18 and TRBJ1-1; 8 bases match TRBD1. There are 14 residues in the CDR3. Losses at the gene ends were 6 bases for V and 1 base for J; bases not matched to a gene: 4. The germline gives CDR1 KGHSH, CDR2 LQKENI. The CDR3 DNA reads TGTGCCAGCTCCCGGGACAGGTCGAACACTGAAGCTTTCTTT. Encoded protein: CASSRDRSNTEAFF.